This T cell receptor beta chain was documented in a study of response to subunit inactivated influenza vaccine. The germline gives CDR1 SEHNR, CDR2 FQNEAQ (reference sequence). The CDR3 length is 15 residues. The V end was cut by 1 base, the J end by 6 bases, with 10 bases between. This clonotype came up a few times. TCRdb analysed the RT-PCR reads with MiXCR anew, one entry per CDR3 protein. This sample has around 190,000 distinct CDR3 sequences, with roughly an eighth found just once. The chain links TRBV7-9 to TRBJ1-6, with D maybe TRBD1 (5 bases). The material was CD8+ T cells sorted from PBMCs, obtained more than 4 days after vaccination. This sequence originates from a man over 45 who received an inactivated influenza vaccine. CDR3 residues: CASSLVQGSNSPLHF. DNA for the CDR3: TGTGCCAGCAGCTTAGTGCAGGGAAGTAATTCACCCCTCCACTTT.